Included here is one T cell receptor beta chain sequence, with context. No antigen is known for it. No much larger clone is present one base from it, and per-base qualities are unavailable. The library was obtained by the immunoSEQ multiplex PCR assay. For most patients, genomic DNA was isolated using the Qiagen DNeasy Blood and Tissue Kit and was shipped frozen to Adaptive Biotechnologies for TCR sequencing. For most patients, high-throughput TCR-beta CDR3 sequencing of genomic DNA was performed by Adaptive Biotechnologies. In the paper's pipeline: TCR sequencing data for around 19 patients were retrieved from Adaptive's ImmunoSEQ software; a few other patients were processed with MiXCR and VDJtools. To correct CD4 versus CD8 sorting errors, any sequence found in both subsets at a frequency ratio below 5:1 was removed. Because the origin of CDR3 nucleotide sequences shared between donor and recipient could not be assigned, those sequences were removed. At least 2-fold expansion over unstimulated cells and a minimum CFSE-low frequency of 0.002% (template counts) or 0.001% (read counts) were required for clones to be classified as alloreactive. Clones were considered mappable if detected in sequenced pre-transplant spleen, lymph node, or MLR CFSE-low populations of the donor or recipient. The cumulative frequency of alloreactive clones was calculated as a percentage of all sequences, weighted by copy number. In TCRdb, the immuneACCESS table is reduced to in-frame sequences with V and J assigned. These tables do not hold every clone; where another copy was compared, an unresolved V gene accounts for under half, and the others remain unexplained. The V and J calls and clone size come from that table; D and trimming were worked out from the DNA. In all, the sample holds roughly 96,000 clones, and more than 85% of those were seen once. Approximately 0.54% of the sample belongs to the ten largest clones.

The entry originates in a study of graft-versus-host responses after intestinal transplantation (TCRdb year 2021). With respect to the entire study: The transplants that recipients received were multivisceral, liver-intestinal, or isolated intestinal. All recipients received anti-thymocyte globulin induction followed by maintenance tacrolimus and steroids for three to four years. After intestinal transplantation, graft-versus-host and host-versus-graft alloreactive T cell clones in the graft, circulation and bone marrow were tracked using bulk TCR-beta CDR3 sequencing. To identify alloreactive clones, pre-transplant mixed lymphocyte reaction products were sequenced and then compared with unstimulated pre-transplant donor and recipient T cells. Of the 20 to 25 intestinal transplant recipients enrolled in the cohort, one of whom was a retransplant, a few patients without pretransplant specimens were excluded. Donor T cell macrochimerism was defined as a peak of at least 4% donor T cells among recipient peripheral blood mononuclear cells. Samples from a few later patients were sequenced in-house on an Illumina MiSeq with MiXCR processing rather than by the commercial service.

The time point label for this specimen denotes: cells obtained before transplantation from donor or recipient. CD3+CD4+ and CD3+CD8+ populations were FACS-sorted from unstimulated pre-transplant donor and recipient cells taken from spleen or lymph nodes. Broad study findings and their caveats: GvH clones were detected in recipient bone marrow, and some appeared earlier in ileal mucosa or blood, consistent with an intestinal mucosal origin. The conclusions were limited by the relatively low number and heterogeneity of the intestinal transplant patients. Early after transplant, peak levels of circulating GvH clones were found to be associated with declines in HvG clones. In patients with donor T cell macrochimerism, the allografts had high GvH to HvG T cell clonal ratios.

CDR1 and CDR2 are drawn from the germline V gene: MNHEY, SVGAGI. Trimming takes 2 bases from V and 2 bases from J, and the germline ends sit 13 bases apart. Spanning cysteine to phenylalanine, the CDR3 consists of 16 amino acids. The CDR3 DNA has 48 bases and is translated from base 1. The TCR originated in a human donor who received an intestinal transplant. Specimen: unstimulated CD8+ T cells sorted from spleen or lymph node cells, collected before intestinal transplant. The rearrangement combines TRBV6-5 with TRBJ1-5; the best D guess is TRBD1, with 6 bases matching. CDR3 loop: CASSYRRGGGNQPQHF. Read as DNA, the sequence is TGTGCCAGCAGTTACCGTAGAGGGGGAGGCAATCAGCCCCAGCATTTT.